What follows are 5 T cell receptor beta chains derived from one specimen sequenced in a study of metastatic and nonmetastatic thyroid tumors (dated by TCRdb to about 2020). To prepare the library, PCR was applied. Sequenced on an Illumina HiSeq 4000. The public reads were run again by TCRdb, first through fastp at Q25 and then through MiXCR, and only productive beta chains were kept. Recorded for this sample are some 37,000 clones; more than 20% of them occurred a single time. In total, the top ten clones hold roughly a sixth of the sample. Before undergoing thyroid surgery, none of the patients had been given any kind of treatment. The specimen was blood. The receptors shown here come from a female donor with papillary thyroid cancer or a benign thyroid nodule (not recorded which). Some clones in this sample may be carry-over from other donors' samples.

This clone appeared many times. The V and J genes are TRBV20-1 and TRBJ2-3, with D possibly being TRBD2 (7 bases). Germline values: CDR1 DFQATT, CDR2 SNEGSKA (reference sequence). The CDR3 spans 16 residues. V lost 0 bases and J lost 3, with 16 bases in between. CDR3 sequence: CSARDPSGRGTDTQYF. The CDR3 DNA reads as TGCAGTGCTAGAGACCCTAGCGGTAGGGGGACAGATACGCAGTATTTT.

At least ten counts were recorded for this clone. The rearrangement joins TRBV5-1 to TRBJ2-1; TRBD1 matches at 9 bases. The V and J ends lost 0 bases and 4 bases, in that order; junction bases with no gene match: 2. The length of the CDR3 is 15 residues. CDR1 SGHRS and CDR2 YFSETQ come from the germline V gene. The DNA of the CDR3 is TGCGCCAGCAGCTTGGGCGGGACAGGGTACAATGAGCAGTTCTTC. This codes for CASSLGGTGYNEQFF.

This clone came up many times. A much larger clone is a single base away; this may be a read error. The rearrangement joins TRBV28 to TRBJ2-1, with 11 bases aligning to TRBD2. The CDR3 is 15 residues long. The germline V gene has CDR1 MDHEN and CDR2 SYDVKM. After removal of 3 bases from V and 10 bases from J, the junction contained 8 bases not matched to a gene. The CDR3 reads CASSLYSGGASEQFF. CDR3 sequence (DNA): TGTGCCAGCAGTTTGTATAGCGGGGGGGCAAGCGAGCAGTTCTTC. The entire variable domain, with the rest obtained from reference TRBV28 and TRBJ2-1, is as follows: DVKVTQSSRYLVKRTGEKVFLECVQDMDHENMFWYRQDPGLGLRLIYFSYDVKMKEKGDIPEGYSVSREKKERFSLILESASTNQTSMYLCASSLYSGGASEQFFGPGTRLTVL.

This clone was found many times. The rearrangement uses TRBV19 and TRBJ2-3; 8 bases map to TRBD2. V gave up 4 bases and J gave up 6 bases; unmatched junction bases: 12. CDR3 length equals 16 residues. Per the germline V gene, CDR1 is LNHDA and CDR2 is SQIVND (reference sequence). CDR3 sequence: CASSTRGGPTGDTQYF. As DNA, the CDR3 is TGTGCCAGTAGTACCCGGGGGGGACCAACAGGGGATACGCAGTATTTT.

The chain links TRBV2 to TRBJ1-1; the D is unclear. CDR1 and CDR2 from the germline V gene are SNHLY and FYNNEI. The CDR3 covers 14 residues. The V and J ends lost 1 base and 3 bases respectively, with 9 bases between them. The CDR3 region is CASSEETDYTEAFF. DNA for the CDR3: TGTGCCAGCAGTGAAGAGACGGATTACACTGAAGCTTTCTTT.